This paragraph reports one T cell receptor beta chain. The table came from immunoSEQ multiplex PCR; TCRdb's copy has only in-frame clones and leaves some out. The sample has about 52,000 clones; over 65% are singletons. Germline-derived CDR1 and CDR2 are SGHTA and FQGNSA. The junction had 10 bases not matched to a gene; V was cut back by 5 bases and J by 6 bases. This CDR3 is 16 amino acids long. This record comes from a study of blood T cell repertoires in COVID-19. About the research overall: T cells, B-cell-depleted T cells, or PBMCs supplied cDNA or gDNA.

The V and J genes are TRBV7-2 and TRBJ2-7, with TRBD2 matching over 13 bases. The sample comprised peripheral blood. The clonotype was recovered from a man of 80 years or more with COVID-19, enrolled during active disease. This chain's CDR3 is CASSLERTSGGAEQYF. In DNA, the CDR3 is TGTGCCAGCAGCCTCGAACGGACTAGCGGGGGTGCCGAGCAGTACTTC.